This T cell receptor (beta chain) came from a study of blood T cell repertoires in COVID-19. CDR3 length equals 14 residues. Germline CDR1 and CDR2: SGHDT and YYEEEE. After removal of 6 bases from V and 2 bases from J, the junction contained 6 bases not matched to a gene. The assay was immunoSEQ multiplex PCR, and TCRdb's table has in-frame clones only and misses some. The table lists roughly 41,000 clones, about 76% of them singletons. This receptor was identified in a man in his 70s with COVID-19, enrolled during active disease. Sequencing used peripheral blood. The chain uses TRBV5-6 and TRBJ1-1; TRBD1 matches 8 bases. The CDR3 bases are TGTGCCAGCAACATACAGGGGGTTAACACTGAAGCTTTCTTT. Translating gives CASNIQGVNTEAFF.